The 22 T cell receptor beta chains given below trace back to one sample, sequenced in a study of blood T cell repertoires in COVID-19. The repertoire was sequenced with immunoSEQ multiplex PCR; TCRdb's copy has only in-frame clones and lacks some. Of 95,000 to 150,000 clones in the sample, about nine tenths were seen once. The sequenced sample consisted of peripheral blood. The origin of the receptors is a man aged 35 to 55 with acute or convalescent COVID-19.

The chain has TRBV7-6 and TRBJ1-2; possible D gene TRBD1, 6 bases. The CDR3 has 16 residues. Between the trimmed V and J ends, which lost 6 bases and 8 bases, there was a span of 25 bases. Germline assignment: CDR1 SGHVS and CDR2 FNYEAQ. CDR3 nucleotides: TGTGCCAGCAGTTCTTTAGGGTCGTCAGGGGCGGAGGGCTACACCTTC. Translating it yields CASSSLGSSGAEGYTF.

The chain's CDR3 is CASSSQSGGDEQFF. CDR3 coding DNA: TGTGCCAGCAGTTCCCAAAGCGGGGGTGATGAGCAGTTCTTC. J is TRBJ2-1 and V is TRBV27; 8 nucleotides line up with TRBD2. J lost 8 bases, V lost 4 bases, and 7 bases had no gene match. The CDR3 spans 14 residues. CDR1 and CDR2 from the germline V gene are MNHEY and SMNVEV (reference sequence).

The rearrangement joins TRBV11-3 to TRBJ2-7; 9 nucleotides line up with TRBD1. Germline V CDR1 and CDR2: SGHNT, YENEEA. The CDR3 runs 14 residues. Trimming cost V 3 bases and J 7 bases; bases outside gene matches: 7. Here the CDR3 DNA reads TGTGCCAGCAGCTTGGGACAGGGCCCTTCGGAGCAGTACTTC. Protein sequence: CASSLGQGPSEQYF.

The chain is built from TRBV10-3 and TRBJ1-3; no clear D. Germline-derived CDR1 and CDR2 are ENHRY and SYGVKD. CDR3 size: 11 residues. The V end lost 2 bases, the J end lost 8 bases, and 4 bases lay between the germline ends. CDR3 coding DNA: TGTGCCATCAGTGAGGGAGACACCATATATTTT. This encodes CAISEGDTIYF.

This clone has only one observation. The V call is TRBV20-1, the J call TRBJ2-7; D not certain. Germline values: CDR1 DFQATT, CDR2 SNEGSKA (reference sequence). The CDR3 has 11 amino acids. V gave up 2 bases and J gave up 4 bases, with 6 bases separating them. The CDR3 DNA reads as TGCAGTGCTAGACAGATTTACGAGCAGTACTTC. Its protein is CSARQIYEQYF.

This chain uses TRBV25-1 with TRBJ1-1; D remains ambiguous. The CDR3 is 12 amino acids. The germline V and J ends were trimmed by 5 bases and 11 bases, with 15 bases remaining between them. In germline, CDR1 is MGHDK, CDR2 SYGVNS. CDR3 loop: CASSNNPSRAFF. CDR3 nucleotide sequence: TGTGCCAGCAGTAATAACCCGAGCAGGGCTTTCTTT.

This rearrangement joins TRBV19 to TRBJ2-7, with D possibly TRBD1 on 6 matching bases. CDR1 and CDR2 (germline): LNHDA, SQIVND (reference sequence). The V gene lost 5 bases and the J gene lost 1 base, with 9 bases spanning the gap. The CDR3 is made up of 13 amino acids. DNA of the CDR3: TGTGCCAGTAGTTCGGGACATTCCTACGAGCAGTACTTC. It encodes CASSSGHSYEQYF.

This chain uses TRBV3-1 (or the pseudogene TRBV3-2) with TRBJ2-2, with 10 bases that match TRBD2. Germline CDR1 is LGHDT and CDR2 is YNNKEL (reference sequence). The trim removed 4 bases at V and 1 base at J, leaving 3 bases unmatched. The CDR3 runs to 16 residues. CDR3 residues: CASSLRTSGNTGELFF. The CDR3 DNA sequence: TGTGCCAGCAGCCTCCGGACTAGCGGGAACACCGGGGAGCTGTTTTTT.

This clone has only a few counts. The chain has TRBV7-9 and TRBJ1-5, with 8 bases fitting TRBD1. Germline V lookup: CDR1 SEHNR, CDR2 FQNEAQ (reference sequence). The CDR3 contains 15 residues. The V and J ends lost 5 bases and 6 bases, in that order; junction bases with no gene match: 9. The CDR3 DNA is TGTGCCAGCAGCCTGGACAGGGTGGATGGTCAGCCCCAGCATTTT. This sequence encodes CASSLDRVDGQPQHF. The full variable domain, completed using reference TRBV7-9 and TRBJ1-5, is DTGVSQNPRHKITKRGQNVTFRCDPISEHNRLYWYRQTLGQGPEFLTYFQNEAQLEKSRLLSDRFSAERPKGSFSTLEIQRTEQGDSAMYLCASSLDRVDGQPQHFGDGTRLSIL.

The chain uses TRBV7-9 and TRBJ2-7; D unclear. V was clipped by 4 bases and J by 2 bases, with 15 bases between them. Germline V gives CDR1 SEHNR, CDR2 FQNEAQ (reference sequence). This CDR3 is built from 15 residues. The CDR3 spells CASSSSRQLPYEQYF. As DNA, the CDR3 is TGTGCCAGCAGCTCATCCCGACAACTCCCCTACGAGCAGTACTTC.

This chain uses TRBV2 with TRBJ2-2, with D uncertain. V gave up 1 base and J gave up 6 bases, with 12 bases separating them. Germline V gene data show CDR1 as SNHLY and CDR2 as FYNNEI. There are 15 residues in the CDR3. CDR3 nucleotides: TGTGCCAGCAGTGAAGAAAAGCTTTTACCCGGGGAGCTGTTTTTT. Amino acid sequence: CASSEEKLLPGELFF.

This chain connects TRBV2 to TRBJ2-2, with D perhaps matching TRBD1 (5 bases). The CDR3 runs to 13 residues. V was pared by 6 bases and J by 3 bases, with 8 bases between. Germline lookup yields CDR1 SNHLY and CDR2 FYNNEI. The CDR3 DNA follows: TGTGCCAGCAGCAGGGATCACACCGGGGAGCTGTTTTTT. Translated, it gives CASSRDHTGELFF.

In this sample, this clone turned up a few times. A junction end diverges from the germline sequence, so it may reflect a read error. The chain combines TRBV5-5 with TRBJ2-7; 7 bases are a match to TRBD1. The CDR3 runs to 14 residues. Germline V CDR1 and CDR2: SGHKS, YYEKEE (reference sequence). The CDR3 nucleotides read TGTGCCAGCAGCCGCTTGACAGGGCTGGACGATCAGTACTTC. Protein product: CASSRLTGLDDQYF.

The chain is built from TRBV6-6 and TRBJ1-5; tentative D call: TRBD1 (5 bases). Germline CDR1 is MNHNY and CDR2 is SVGAGI (reference sequence). V lost 0 bases to trimming and J lost 6 bases, with 15 bases between them. The CDR3 loop spans 16 amino acids. CDR3 in DNA: TGTGCCAGCAGTTACTCGACTGCAGGGAGGGCTCAGCCCCAGCATTTT. It codes for CASSYSTAGRAQPQHF.

The chain is built from TRBV18 and TRBJ1-1, with D maybe TRBD1 (6 bases). The germline CDR1 and CDR2 sequences are KGHSH and LQKENI. Trimming shortened V by 3 bases and J by 11 bases, and 13 bases separated the two germline ends. This CDR3 has 12 residues. The CDR3 DNA reads as TGTGCCAGCTCACCCGACAGGCCTGGGGCTTTCTTT. It encodes CASSPDRPGAFF.

This chain uses TRBV6-1 with TRBJ1-4; 10 positions match TRBD1. Germline CDR1 reads MNHNS; CDR2 reads SASEGT. The CDR3 loop spans 16 amino acids. V lost 2 bases, J lost 10 bases, and 10 bases stayed unmatched. The CDR3 region has the DNA TGTGCCAGCAGTGAAAACCGACAGGGGGCCGGTAGAAAACTGTTTTTT. Protein: CASSENRQGAGRKLFF.

This clone came up a few times. Other DNA sequences in this sample translate to the same CDR3. CDR3 residues: CASSPRDEQYF. The CDR3 DNA reads as TGTGCCAGCAGCCCCCGGGACGAGCAGTACTTC. This sequence joins TRBV7-9 and TRBJ2-7; D is unresolved. V was trimmed by 5 bases and J by 5 bases, leaving 7 bases between them. Germline V gene sequence: CDR1 SEHNR, CDR2 FQNEAQ (reference sequence). This CDR3 comprises 11 residues.

J is TRBJ1-5 and V is TRBV27; 7 bases agree with TRBD1. The trim removed 5 bases at V and 3 bases at J, leaving 10 bases unmatched. CDR1 MNHEY and CDR2 SMNVEV come from the germline V gene (reference sequence). The CDR3 length is 16 residues. The CDR3 DNA is TGTGCCAGCAGTCGTGGACAGGCACCACTCAATCAGCCCCAGCATTTT. Translating it yields CASSRGQAPLNQPQHF.

The chain has TRBV6-6 and TRBJ2-1, with a possible D match to TRBD1 (6 bases). Germline V gives CDR1 MNHNY, CDR2 SVGAGI (reference sequence). V lost 6 bases to trimming and J lost 5 bases, with 14 bases between them. The CDR3 has 14 amino acids. DNA for the CDR3: TGTGCCAGCAGGCCCGGACAGTCCCACAATGAGCAGTTCTTC. Translated, it gives CASRPGQSHNEQFF.

CDR3 in DNA: TGTGCCTGGAGTGCGGGACAGGGGATGGACTATGGCTACACCTTC. Its translation is CAWSAGQGMDYGYTF. The rearrangement joins TRBV30 to TRBJ1-2; TRBD1 aligns across 10 bases. Trimming cost V 1 base and J 3 bases; bases outside gene matches: 5. This CDR3 region has 15 residues. Per the germline V gene, CDR1 is GTSNPN and CDR2 is SVGIG (reference sequence).

This clone was recorded a few times. Distinct nucleotide sequences in the sample also encode this CDR3. This chain connects TRBV7-2 to TRBJ1-4; D not resolved. V lost 1 base and J 4 bases, leaving 10 bases between the germline ends. The length of the CDR3 is 15 residues. The germline V gene has CDR1 SGHTA and CDR2 FQGNSA. CDR3: CASSLDAGGNEKLFF. The CDR3 DNA reads TGTGCCAGCAGCTTAGACGCAGGAGGTAATGAAAAACTGTTTTTT. The complete variable domain, with remaining parts taken from reference TRBV7-2 and TRBJ1-4, reads GAGVSQSPSNKVTEKGKDVELRCDPISGHTALYWYRQSLGQGLEFLIYFQGNSAPDKSGLPSDRFSAERTGGSVSTLTIQRTQQEDSAVYLCASSLDAGGNEKLFFGSGTQLSVL.

The chain links TRBV5-1 to TRBJ1-6, with TRBD1 matching 7 bases. The germline CDR1 and CDR2 sequences are SGHRS and YFSETQ. Trimming removed 4 bases from V and 7 bases from J; junction bases left unmatched: 8. This CDR3 is 15 amino acids long. This CDR3 is CASSTDRLGNSPLHF. CDR3 coding DNA: TGCGCCAGCAGCACGGACAGGTTGGGCAATTCACCCCTCCACTTT.